Listed below are T cell receptor beta chains from one sample, sequenced in a study of tumor-infiltrating lymphocytes in localized non-small cell lung cancer. Here immunoSEQ multiplex PCR was the method, and the copy in TCRdb shows in-frame clones only, minus some. Of 5,500 to 8,000 clones in the sample, 74% were seen once. Sequencing was performed on uninvolved lung tissue not adjacent to the tumor. The receptors were sampled from a human donor with non-small cell lung cancer. The CDR3 runs from the conserved cysteine through the conserved F or W. The D gene is left open where the match is weak.

v_gene	len	d_gene	j_gene	CDR3aa
TRBV7-2	14	.	TRBJ1-2	CASSLATDLYGYTF
TRBV4-3	17	.	TRBJ1-2	CASSQDPLRAGSYGYTF
TRBV7-9	14	.	TRBJ1-2	CASSLGISNYGYTF
TRBV7-2	15	.	TRBJ1-3	CASSLQGLSGNTIYF
TRBV19	13	.	TRBJ1-2	CASGGTRGYGYTF
TRBV5-1	15	TRBD1	TRBJ1-1	CASTGGQGMNTEAFF
TRBV7-2	15	TRBD1	TRBJ1-6	CASSPRDRDNSPLHF
TRBV7-2	15	TRBD2	TRBJ2-1	CASSAVAGGFQEQFF
TRBV2	14	TRBD2	TRBJ2-3	CASNLAGRLDTQYF
TRBV6-1	15	.	TRBJ2-5	CASSETVGVWETQYF
TRBV19	15	TRBD2	TRBJ2-3	CASSPSGGREDTQYF
TRBV9	16	.	TRBJ1-1	CASSSPPGVLNTEAFF
TRBV5-4	14	TRBD1	TRBJ2-3	CASSLQGVADTQYF
TRBV9	17	TRBD2	TRBJ2-1	CASSLTSGLATYNEQFF
TRBV5-6	17	.	TRBJ2-3	CASSSVGGALSTDTQYF
TRBV6-1	13	.	TRBJ1-5	CASRETDSTPQHF
TRBV18	14	TRBD1	TRBJ1-1	CASLGQGGVTEAFF
TRBV18	15	.	TRBJ1-1	CASAGAGTVNTEAFF
TRBV7-9	17	TRBD1	TRBJ2-7	CASSLLGRGRGGYEQYF
TRBV4-1	17	.	TRBJ1-6	CASSQDPPGGLDSPLHF
TRBV19	15	TRBD1	TRBJ1-1	CASSAGTGANTEAFF
TRBV7-7	13	.	TRBJ2-1	CASSTQLGNEQFF
TRBV27	13	.	TRBJ1-2	CASSRTSNYGYTF
TRBV9	14	TRBD1	TRBJ2-3	CASSGQGFSDTQYF
TRBV27	16	TRBD1	TRBJ2-2	CASSTAGQGRTGELFF
TRBV11-3	13	.	TRBJ2-7	CASSLATGYEQYF
TRBV5-1	14	.	TRBJ2-7	CASSQTMGAGEQYF
TRBV25-1	15	TRBD1	TRBJ2-7	CASSDRDRGSYEQYF
TRBV2	15	TRBD1	TRBJ2-2	CASSVGQGNTGELFF
TRBV6-4	13	.	TRBJ1-2	CASSDSRAYGYTF
TRBV30	13	.	TRBJ2-5	CAWSVRGGETQYF
TRBV7-2	13	.	TRBJ1-1	CASSLQRNTEAFF
TRBV19	17	TRBD1	TRBJ2-5	CASSIPRQGVLQETQYF
TRBV6-4	15	TRBD1	TRBJ1-4	CASSDGQGANEKLFF
TRBV30	15	.	TRBJ2-7	CAWSLAFGGPYEQYF
TRBV28	14	TRBD2	TRBJ2-2	CASKLAGTSGELFF
TRBV7-2	18	TRBD1	TRBJ2-2	CASSLGPAGQGYTGELFF
TRBV5-6	13	.	TRBJ1-4	CASSYSGVEKLFF
TRBV19	16	.	TRBJ1-5	CASSIGTFYSNQPQHF
TRBV25-1	14	TRBD2	TRBJ2-7	CASNKTSGAFEQYF
TRBV7-9	15	.	TRBJ1-2	CASSPQSLYYYGYTF
TRBV21-1	15	.	TRBJ1-1	CASSKGAGGDTEAFF
TRBV30	12	.	TRBJ2-7	CAWSFSDYEQYF
TRBV23-1	19	.	TRBJ2-7	CASSQEPSRGRGSSYEQYF
TRBV11-2	13	.	TRBJ2-3	CASSLGYTDTQYF
TRBV19	14	.	TRBJ2-3	CASSIPFSTDTQYF
TRBV6-5	13	TRBD2	TRBJ2-7	CASRRDYSYEQYF
TRBV19	15	.	TRBJ2-2	CASRLTWGTTGELFF
TRBV6-1	14	.	TRBJ1-4	CASSRQATNEKLFF
TRBV7-3	14	.	TRBJ2-5	CASSLVGTSEAQYF
TRBV7-2	13	.	TRBJ2-3	CASGGGLTDTQYF
TRBV5-4	13	.	TRBJ1-1	CASSPRQVGEAFF
TRBV5-4	14	TRBD1	TRBJ2-1	CASSLRQGAPEQFF
TRBV27	9	.	TRBJ1-4	CASSFKLFF
TRBV19	17	TRBD1	TRBJ1-6	CASSPRQGVTYNSPLHF
TRBV7-2	15	TRBD2	TRBJ2-3	CASSFSGGATNTQYF
TRBV28	17	TRBD1	TRBJ1-1	CASSLISPGQGDTEAFF
TRBV19	15	.	TRBJ2-7	CASSTNLDRSYEQYF
TRBV11-1	16	TRBD2	TRBJ2-3	CASSLVPGGGTDTQYF